This entry lists 5 T cell receptor beta chains sequenced from one sample in a study of blood T cell repertoires in COVID-19. Some clones are missing from TCRdb's copy, which holds only in-frame ones; the method was immunoSEQ multiplex PCR. The table includes 330,000 or so clones, roughly 87% detected once. Sequencing used PBMCs or T cells enriched from blood (not recorded which). The origin of the receptors is a woman aged 25 to 39 who had recovered from COVID-19.

This chain joins TRBV19 and TRBJ2-7; D is unresolved. This CDR3 is built from 11 residues. Trimming stripped 3 bases from V and 3 bases from J, with 3 bases between. Germline assignment: CDR1 LNHDA and CDR2 SQIVND (reference sequence). CDR3: CASSINYEQYF. The CDR3 nucleotides are TGTGCCAGTAGTATCAACTACGAGCAGTACTTC. Together with reference TRBV19 and TRBJ2-7, the CDR3 gives the full variable domain: DGGITQSPKYLFRKEGQNVTLSCEQNLNHDAMYWYRQDPGQGLRLIYYSQIVNDFQKGDIAEGYSVSREKKESFPLTVTSAQKNPTAFYLCASSINYEQYFGPGTRLTVT.

The V and J genes are TRBV4-1 and TRBJ2-2; 7 nucleotides agree with TRBD2. Germline CDR1 is MGHRA and CDR2 is YSYEKL. There are 17 residues in the CDR3. Trimming cost V 0 bases and J 4 bases; bases outside gene matches: 8. The CDR3 coding sequence is TGCGCCAGCAGCCAAGATTACGTGGGAGGGGCCACCGGGGAGCTGTTTTTT. Protein sequence: CASSQDYVGGATGELFF.

This clone was recorded once. The rearrangement uses TRBV5-8 and TRBJ1-4; the D is unclear. CDR1 and CDR2 (germline): SGHTS, YDEGEE. The CDR3 has 15 residues. V was shortened by 0 bases and J by 5 bases, with 11 bases between the two germline ends. CDR3 DNA sequence: TGTGCCAGCAGCTTGGTTAGGACTAAGAATGAAAAACTGTTTTTT. Protein product: CASSLVRTKNEKLFF.

This chain links TRBV11-2 with TRBJ2-7; 7 bases line up with TRBD1. The CDR3 is 16 amino acids. The germline V gene encodes CDR1 SGHAT and CDR2 FQNNGV. Unmatched junction bases numbered 11, after V lost 4 bases and J lost 2 bases. In nucleotides, the CDR3 is TGTGCCAGCAGCTCCCTAGGGGGCAGGGGACCCTACGAGCAGTACTTC. It specifies CASSSLGGRGPYEQYF.

The CDR3 region is CSVRTELNTGELFF. DNA for the CDR3: TGCAGCGTCCGGACAGAGTTGAACACCGGGGAGCTGTTTTTT. The chain is built from TRBV29-1 and TRBJ2-2, with D possibly being TRBD1 (6 bases). Trimming cost V 6 bases and J 1 base, with 12 bases left between them. The CDR3 is 14 amino acids. Germline lookup yields CDR1 SQVTM and CDR2 ANQGSEA.